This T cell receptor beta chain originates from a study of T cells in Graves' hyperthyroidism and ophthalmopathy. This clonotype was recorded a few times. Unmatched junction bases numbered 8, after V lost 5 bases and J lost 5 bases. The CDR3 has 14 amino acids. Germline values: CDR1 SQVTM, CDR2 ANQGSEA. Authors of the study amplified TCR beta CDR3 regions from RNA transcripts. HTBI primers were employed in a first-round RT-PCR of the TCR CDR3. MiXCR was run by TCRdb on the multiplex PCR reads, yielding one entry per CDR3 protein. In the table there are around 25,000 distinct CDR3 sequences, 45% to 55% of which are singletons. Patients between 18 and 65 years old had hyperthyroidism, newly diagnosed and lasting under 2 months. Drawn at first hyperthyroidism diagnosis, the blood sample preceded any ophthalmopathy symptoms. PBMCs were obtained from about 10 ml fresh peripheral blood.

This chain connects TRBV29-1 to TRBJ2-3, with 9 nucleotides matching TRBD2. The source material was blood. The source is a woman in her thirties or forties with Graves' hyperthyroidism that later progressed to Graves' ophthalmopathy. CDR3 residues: CSVLVSGSVDTQYF. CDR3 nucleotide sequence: TGCAGCGTTTTGGTTAGCGGGAGTGTAGATACGCAGTATTTT.